These T cell receptor beta chains were read from a single sample in a study of post-analysis software for immune sequencing data. Each CDR3 protein is one row after TCRdb ran MiXCR on the PCR reads. Here the sample spans about 820,000 distinct CDR3 sequences, 53% being singletons. Sequenced: blood. Receptors originate from a girl between 5 and 17 years old with multiple sclerosis. Both conserved end residues are part of each CDR3. The order of the fields is CDR3 length, clone size, V gene, J gene, D gene, CDR3 DNA, CDR3 protein. A D gene is named only where the DNA matches it firmly. Rows may omit the clone size; those that give it use once, few, many or a size class.

13	NA	TRBV6-5	TRBJ2-3	NA	TGTGCCGGCAGTTACCGAGCTACAGATACGCAGTATTTT	CAGSYRATDTQYF
15	few	TRBV7-8	TRBJ2-4	NA	TGTGCCAGCAGCTTAGAGAGAGTAGCCAAAAACATTCAGTACTTC	CASSLERVAKNIQYF
12	NA	TRBV5-7	TRBJ1-4	NA	TGTGCCAGCAGGCGGTCTAATGAAAAACTGTTTTTT	CASRRSNEKLFF
15	few	TRBV18	TRBJ2-7	TRBD1	TGTGCCAGCTCACAAACAGGGGAGTGGTCCTACGAGCAGTACTTC	CASSQTGEWSYEQYF
13	NA	TRBV20-1	TRBJ2-3	NA	TGCAGCTTCCCGAGCGGAAGCACAGATACGCAGTATTTT	CSFPSGSTDTQYF
12	NA	TRBV20-1	TRBJ1-4	NA	TGCAGTGCTAGTTACGCGGGGGAAAAACTGTTTTTT	CSASYAGEKLFF
15	NA	TRBV7-9	TRBJ2-1	NA	TGTGCCAGCAGCTTAGCGGGTCCCAGGGAAAATGAGCAGTTCTTC	CASSLAGPRENEQFF
13	NA	TRBV29-1	TRBJ2-3	NA	TGCAGCGTCAATTCCGTTAGCACAGATACGCAGTATTTT	CSVNSVSTDTQYF
16	NA	TRBV29-1	TRBJ2-7	TRBD1	TGCAGCGTTGAAAAGTCTAGGACAGGGTCAGTTGGCGAGCAGTACTTC	CSVEKSRTGSVGEQYF
15	NA	TRBV29-1	TRBJ1-1	NA	TGCAGCGTTGACCCCCGGGGAGGGACGAACACTGAAGCTTTCTTT	CSVDPRGGTNTEAFF
16	NA	TRBV5-1	TRBJ2-5	TRBD2	TGCGCCAGCAGCCGGGCTAGCGGGGGGAACCAAGAGACCCAGTACTTC	CASSRASGGNQETQYF
18	NA	TRBV2	TRBJ2-6	NA	TGTGCCAGCACAATACAGGGTTTCGGCTCGTCTGGGGCCAACGTCCTGACTTTC	CASTIQGFGSSGANVLTF
15	NA	TRBV7-2	TRBJ2-5	NA	TGTGCCAGCAGCTTAAGTCCGGGGGCAAAGGAGACCCAGTACTTC	CASSLSPGAKETQYF
15	few	TRBV6-1	TRBJ2-3	TRBD2	TGTGCCAGCAGTCTACTAGCGGGAGTCGTGGATACGCAGTATTTT	CASSLLAGVVDTQYF
16	few	TRBV7-2	TRBJ2-7	TRBD1	TGTGCCAGCAGCTTAGCGGCCTGGGACAGTCACTACGAGCAGTACTTC	CASSLAAWDSHYEQYF
15	few	TRBV6-5	TRBJ2-3	NA	TGTGCCAGCAGTTACTCGGGCCCGGGACCAGATACGCAGTATTTT	CASSYSGPGPDTQYF
17	few	TRBV20-1	TRBJ2-5	TRBD2	TGCAGTGCTAGAGATCGGACGAGCGGGAGGGCCGAGGAGACCCAGTACTTC	CSARDRTSGRAEETQYF
14	NA	TRBV20-1	TRBJ1-2	NA	TGCAGTGCTAGAGGAGCGACAGGAAACTATGGCTACACCTTC	CSARGATGNYGYTF
16	NA	TRBV14	TRBJ2-7	TRBD2	TGTGCCAGCAGCCAAGTCACTAGCGGGATCCCCTACGAGCAGTACTTC	CASSQVTSGIPYEQYF
14	NA	TRBV2	TRBJ2-7	TRBD1	TGTGCCACCACAGAGGGACAGGGTTGGAACGAGCAGTACTTC	CATTEGQGWNEQYF
13	few	TRBV5-1	TRBJ2-5	TRBD1	TGCGCCAGCAGCAAGGGACAGGGTGAGACCCAGTACTTC	CASSKGQGETQYF
16	NA	TRBV15	TRBJ2-7	TRBD2	TGTGCCACCAGCAGAGAACTAGCGGGGACTCCCTACGAGCAGTACTTC	CATSRELAGTPYEQYF